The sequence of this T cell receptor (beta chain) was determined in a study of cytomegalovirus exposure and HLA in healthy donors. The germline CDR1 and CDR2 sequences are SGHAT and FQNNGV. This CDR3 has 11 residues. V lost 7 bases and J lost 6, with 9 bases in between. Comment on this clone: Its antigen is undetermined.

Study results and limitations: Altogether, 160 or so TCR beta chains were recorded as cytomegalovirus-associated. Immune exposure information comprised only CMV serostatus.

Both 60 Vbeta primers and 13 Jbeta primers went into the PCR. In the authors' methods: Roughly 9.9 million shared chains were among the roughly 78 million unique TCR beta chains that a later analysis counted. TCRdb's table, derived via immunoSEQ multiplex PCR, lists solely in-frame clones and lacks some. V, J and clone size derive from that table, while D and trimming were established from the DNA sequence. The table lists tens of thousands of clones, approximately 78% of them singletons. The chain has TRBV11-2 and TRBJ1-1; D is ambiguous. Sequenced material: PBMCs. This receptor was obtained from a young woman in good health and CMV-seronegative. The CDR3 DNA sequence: TGTGCCAGCATCGACAATTCTGAAGCTTTCTTT. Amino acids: CASIDNSEAFF. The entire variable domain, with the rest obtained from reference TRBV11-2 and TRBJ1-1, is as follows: EAGVAQSPRYKIIEKRQSVAFWCNPISGHATLYWYQQILGQGPKLLIQFQNNGVVDDSQLPKDRFSAERLKGVDSTLKIQPAKLEDSAVYLCASIDNSEAFFGQGTRLTVV.